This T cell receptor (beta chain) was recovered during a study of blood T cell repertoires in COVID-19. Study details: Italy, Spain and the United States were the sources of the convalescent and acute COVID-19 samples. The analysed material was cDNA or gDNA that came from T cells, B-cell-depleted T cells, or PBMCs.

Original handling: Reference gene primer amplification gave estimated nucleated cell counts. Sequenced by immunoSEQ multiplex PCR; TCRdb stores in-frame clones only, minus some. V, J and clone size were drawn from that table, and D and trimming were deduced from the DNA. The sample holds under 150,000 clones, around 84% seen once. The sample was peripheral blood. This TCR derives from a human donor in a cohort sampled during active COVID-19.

The DNA of the CDR3 is TGCGCCAGCAGCTTGGCCGTGCGGGAAAGGGGCTATGGCTACACCTTC. Translated, it gives CASSLAVRERGYGYTF. The rearrangement uses TRBV5-1 and TRBJ1-2; possible D gene TRBD1, 5 bases. CDR3 length: 16 residues. CDR1 is SGHRS, CDR2 YFSETQ, per germline. The ends were cut back, 0 bases at V and 4 bases at J, with 16 bases in the middle.